The subject of this entry is one TCR beta chain. This entry belongs to a study of beta chain features in type 1 diabetes. Investigators reverse transcribed all isolated RNA, so they sequenced expressed TCRB transcripts. Sequencing used immunoSEQ multiplex PCR; TCRdb keeps in-frame clones, though not all of them. The sample has about 370,000 clones; roughly 16% are singletons. The CDR3 runs to 13 residues. V was trimmed by 3 bases and J by 6 bases, leaving 8 bases between them. Germline values: CDR1 SNHLY, CDR2 FYNNEI. The rearrangement links TRBV2 to TRBJ2-2; D is perhaps TRBD2 (6 bases). The sequenced sample was naive CD4+ T cells from blood. The sequence derives from a woman between 18 and 30 years old in good health. As DNA, the CDR3 is TGTGCCAGCAGTGACGCGGGACCCGGGGAGCTGTTTTTT. Amino acid sequence: CASSDAGPGELFF.